The clone carrying this T cell receptor beta chain was found a few times. In the authors' methods: Amplified reference gene primers provided the basis for estimating nucleated cell counts. The repertoire was sequenced with immunoSEQ multiplex PCR; TCRdb's copy has only in-frame clones and lacks some. That table supplies the V and J calls and clone size; D and trimming were determined from the DNA. This sample has roughly 96,000 clones, with 81% found just once. These data originate in a study of blood T cell repertoires in COVID-19. Study-wide background: COVID-19 samples, acute and convalescent, were from the United States, Italy and Spain.

Germline-derived CDR1 and CDR2 are LGHNA and YSLEER. Trimming took off 0 bases at V and 2 bases at J, with 5 bases between the two ends. The CDR3 spans 14 residues. The specimen sequenced was peripheral blood. The chain joins TRBV4-3 to TRBJ1-3; D gene unclear. The clonotype comes from a man between 60 and 75 years old with acute or convalescent COVID-19. The CDR3 coding sequence is TGCGCCAGCAGCCAAGAACAGACTGGAAACACCATATATTTT. Its translation is CASSQEQTGNTIYF.